Included here is one TCR beta chain sequence, with context. Trimming pared 4 bases from V and 5 bases from J, leaving 18 bases between. The CDR3 loop spans 15 amino acids. Germline lookup yields CDR1 SGHRS and CDR2 YFSETQ. These data originate in a study of blood T cell repertoires in COVID-19. Study summary: The United States, Italy and Spain provided the acute and convalescent COVID-19 samples.

Patients at the Seattle site were enrolled during active infection and followed longitudinally. Repertoires were generated with immunoSEQ multiplex PCR, while TCRdb's copy carries only in-frame clones and drops some. The sample includes roughly 150,000 clones, around 90% of them seen just once. The sequence derives from a woman of 80 years or more with COVID-19, enrolled during active disease. What was sequenced was peripheral blood. This chain joins TRBV5-1 and TRBJ2-5; tentatively, D is TRBD1 (6 bases). CDR3 sequence (DNA): TGCGCCAGCAGCCCGGGCAGGGGTCGCCAGGAGACCCAGTACTTC. Protein sequence: CASSPGRGRQETQYF.